A single sample gave rise to the 3 T cell receptor beta chains below, sequenced in a study of vaccination effects on CD4 cells after COVID-19. Only in-frame clones appear in the TCRdb table, and some are missing; sequencing was by immunoSEQ multiplex PCR. Here the sample spans some 20,000 clones, roughly three quarters being singletons. Antigen-specific CD4+ T cells were expanded (with viral peptide pools) by the ViraFEST assay ahead of sequencing. Following an approximately 9-day culture, CD4+ T cells were purified. Subjects were given two BNT162b2 or mRNA-1273 vaccine doses. What these receptors recognize is not known. The material sequenced was CD4+ T cells from PBMCs cultured with HCoV-229E spike peptides, taken after COVID-19 vaccination. These receptors originate from a human donor who received a COVID-19 vaccine.

The chain carries TRBV28 and TRBJ2-7, with 11 bases fitting TRBD2. Germline lookup yields CDR1 MDHEN and CDR2 SYDVKM. V shed 4 bases and J 3 bases; nucleotides not matched to a gene: 2. The length of the CDR3 is 14 residues. The CDR3 loop is CASSYLAGGYEQYF. CDR3 DNA sequence: TGTGCCAGCAGTTACCTAGCGGGAGGCTACGAGCAGTACTTC.

The count of this clone is one. This chain links TRBV2 with TRBJ2-7, with TRBD1 identical over 9 bases. The CDR3 covers 15 residues. Unmatched junction bases numbered 14, after V lost 6 bases and J lost 8 bases. CDR1 and CDR2 from the germline V gene are SNHLY and FYNNEI. In DNA form, the CDR3 reads TGTGCCAGCAGCTTTGGGGGACAGGGTACTGGGAAGCAGTACTTC. Translation gives CASSFGGQGTGKQYF.

The chain uses TRBV12-2 and TRBJ1-5; no DNA check was done on the table's D call, TRBD1. TRBV12-2 counts as a pseudogene. The CDR3 spans 15 residues. CDR3 residues: CASRLDQGSGQPQHF. The CDR3 region has the DNA TGTGCAAGTCGCTTAGATCAGGGGTCGGGCCAGCCCCAGCATTTT.